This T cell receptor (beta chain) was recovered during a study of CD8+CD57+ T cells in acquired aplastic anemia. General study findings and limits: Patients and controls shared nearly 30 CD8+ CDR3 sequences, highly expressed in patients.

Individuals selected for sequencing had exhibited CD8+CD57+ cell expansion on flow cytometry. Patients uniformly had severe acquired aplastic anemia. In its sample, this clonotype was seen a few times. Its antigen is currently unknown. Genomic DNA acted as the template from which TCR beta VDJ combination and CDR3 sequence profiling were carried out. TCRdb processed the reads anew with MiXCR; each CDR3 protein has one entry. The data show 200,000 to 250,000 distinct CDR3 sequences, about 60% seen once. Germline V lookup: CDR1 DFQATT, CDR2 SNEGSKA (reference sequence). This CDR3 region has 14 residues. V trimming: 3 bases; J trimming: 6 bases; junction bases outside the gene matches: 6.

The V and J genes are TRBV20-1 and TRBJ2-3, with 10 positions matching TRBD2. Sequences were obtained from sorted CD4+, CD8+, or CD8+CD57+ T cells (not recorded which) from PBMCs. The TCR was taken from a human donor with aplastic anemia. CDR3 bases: TGCAGTGCTAGTATGGGACTAGCGACGGATACGCAGTATTTT. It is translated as CSASMGLATDTQYF.